This T cell receptor (beta chain) appears in the sequencing data of a study of OX40 agonist ivuxolimab in advanced cancers. Turning to this clone: As yet, its antigen is unknown.

Assay: immunoSEQ multiplex PCR; the TCRdb copy retains only in-frame clones and omits some. The sample has tens of thousands of clones, around 91% seen once; the top ten hold 0.94%. Systemic immunosuppression or autoimmune disease history was grounds to exclude patients. CDR3 length equals 16 residues. Trimming removed 2 bases from V and 3 bases from J; junction bases left unmatched: 7. The germline V gene has CDR1 SGHAT and CDR2 FQNNGV. Notes on the study in general: Fewer expanded clones were found on average in CD4+ than in CD8+ T cells.

The chain links TRBV11-2 to TRBJ2-7, with 10 positions matching TRBD1. Sequences were derived from CD4+ or CD8+ T cells sorted from blood, sampled in a trial of the OX40 agonist ivuxolimab. This TCR was sampled from an adult with an advanced solid tumor such as melanoma, head and neck, liver or kidney cancer. DNA for the CDR3: TGTGCCAGCAGCTTATCCGGGACAGGGGCAATCTACGAGCAGTACTTC. This gives the protein CASSLSGTGAIYEQYF. The entire variable domain, with the rest obtained from reference TRBV11-2 and TRBJ2-7, is as follows: EAGVAQSPRYKIIEKRQSVAFWCNPISGHATLYWYQQILGQGPKLLIQFQNNGVVDDSQLPKDRFSAERLKGVDSTLKIQPAKLEDSAVYLCASSLSGTGAIYEQYFGPGTRLTVT.